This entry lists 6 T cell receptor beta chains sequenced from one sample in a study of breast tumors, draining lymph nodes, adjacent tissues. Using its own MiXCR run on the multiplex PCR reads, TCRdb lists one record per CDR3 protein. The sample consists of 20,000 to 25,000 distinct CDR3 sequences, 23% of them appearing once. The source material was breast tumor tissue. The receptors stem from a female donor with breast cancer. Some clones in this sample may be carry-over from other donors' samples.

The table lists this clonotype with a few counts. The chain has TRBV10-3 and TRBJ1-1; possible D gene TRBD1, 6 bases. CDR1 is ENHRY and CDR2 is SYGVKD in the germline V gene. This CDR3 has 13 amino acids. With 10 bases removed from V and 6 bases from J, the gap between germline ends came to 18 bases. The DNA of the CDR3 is TGTGCCACGAACAGGGTCTGGACGGCTGAAGCTTTCTTT. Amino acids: CATNRVWTAEAFF.

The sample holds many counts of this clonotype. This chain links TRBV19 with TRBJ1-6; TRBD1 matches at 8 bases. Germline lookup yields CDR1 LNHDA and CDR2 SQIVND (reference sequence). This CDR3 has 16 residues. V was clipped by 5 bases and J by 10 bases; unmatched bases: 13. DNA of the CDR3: TGTGCCAGTAGTGCGCCCGGGACAGGTTCGGGATCACCCCTCCACTTT. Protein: CASSAPGTGSGSPLHF.

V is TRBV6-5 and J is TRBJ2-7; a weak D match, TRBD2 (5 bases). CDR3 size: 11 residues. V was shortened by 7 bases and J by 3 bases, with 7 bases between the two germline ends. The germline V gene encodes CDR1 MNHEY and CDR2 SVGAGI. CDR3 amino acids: CASTEGYEQYF. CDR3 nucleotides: TGTGCCAGCACTGAGGGCTACGAGCAGTACTTC.

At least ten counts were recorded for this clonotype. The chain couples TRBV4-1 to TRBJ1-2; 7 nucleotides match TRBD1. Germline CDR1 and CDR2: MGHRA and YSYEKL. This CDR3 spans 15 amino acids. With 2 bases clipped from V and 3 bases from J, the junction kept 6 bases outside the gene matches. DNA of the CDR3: TGCGCCAGCAGCCAACTGACAGGGTCAGACTATGGCTACACCTTC. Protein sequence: CASSQLTGSDYGYTF.

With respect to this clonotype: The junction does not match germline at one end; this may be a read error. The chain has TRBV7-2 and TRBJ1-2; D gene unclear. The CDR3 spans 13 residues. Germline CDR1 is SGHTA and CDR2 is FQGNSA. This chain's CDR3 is CAGSLELNYGHTF. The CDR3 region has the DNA TGTGCCGGCAGCTTAGAACTTAACTATGGCCACACCTTC.

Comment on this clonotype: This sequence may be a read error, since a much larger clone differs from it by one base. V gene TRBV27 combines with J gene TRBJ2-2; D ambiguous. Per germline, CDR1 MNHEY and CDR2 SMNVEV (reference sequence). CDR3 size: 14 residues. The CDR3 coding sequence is TGTGCCTGCAGTTGGACGCCAGTGACCGGGGAGCTGTTTTTT. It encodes CACSWTPVTGELFF.